A selection of T cell receptor beta chains follows, all from one sample in a study of cytomegalovirus exposure and HLA in healthy donors. The protocol was immunoSEQ multiplex PCR, while the TCRdb copy is restricted to in-frame clones and leaves out a portion. The repertoire holds 150,000 to 180,000 clones, 70% to 80% seen once, with 9.5% to 15% in the top ten. The sequenced material came from PBMCs. Every receptor here comes from a man aged 25 to 45 in good health and CMV-seropositive. Both conserved end residues are part of each CDR3. The order of the fields is J gene, V gene, CDR3 protein.

>TRBJ2-7|TRBV25-1
CASSLLAGAEQYF
>TRBJ2-7|TRBV2
CASSLYYEQYF
>TRBJ2-2|TRBV11-2
CASRRLAGGPNTGELFF
>TRBJ1-2|TRBV4-2
CASSQRTGTELYGYTF
>TRBJ2-7|TRBV4-2
CASSQDYATSGLYEQYF
>TRBJ2-5|TRBV13
CASRTQAQETQYF
>TRBJ2-7|TRBV10-2
CASSIVRGEAEQYF
>TRBJ2-6|TRBV6-1
CASRRETGANVLTF
>TRBJ2-5|TRBV11-3
CASSRRTGGDETQYF
>TRBJ1-6|TRBV6-1
CASSEPGQGNSPLHF
>TRBJ2-4|TRBV27
CASSFSGSKSIQYF
>TRBJ2-7|TRBV4-2
CASSLQIPYEQYF
>NA|TRBV29-1
CSVGPLAGEYEQYF
>TRBJ2-3|TRBV9
CASSVGGLAGVEADTQYF
>TRBJ1-3|TRBV7-9
CASSSRPGEGNTIYF
>TRBJ2-3|TRBV27
CASRGGGYDTQYF
>TRBJ1-2|TRBV28
CASSLLPGDYYGYTF
>TRBJ1-4|TRBV7-9
CASSLVWRPTNEKLFF
>TRBJ2-1|TRBV27
CASSGTSGSPEQFF
>TRBJ1-4|TRBV5-1
CASSSGPSNEKLFF
>TRBJ2-7|TRBV7-9
CASSSGPTSGYEQYF
>TRBJ1-2|TRBV19
CASSPPSTGSNGYTF
>TRBJ2-1|TRBV29-1
CSVVPDNEQFF
>TRBJ2-3|TRBV5-5
CASSARGLAGHPDTQYF
>TRBJ2-7|TRBV29-1
CSVEILGQGSSYEQYF
>TRBJ2-1|TRBV28
CASSTRLKDPFF
>TRBJ2-1|TRBV2
CASSGHLDRSYNEQFF
>TRBJ1-2|TRBV15
CATSRADSLNYGYTF
>TRBJ1-4|TRBV7-6
CASSRNEKLFF
>TRBJ2-7|TRBV27
CASSSLNPYEQYF
>TRBJ1-4|TRBV6-5
CASSRRGQGYEKLFF
>TRBJ2-7|TRBV10-2
CASSELRTYEQYF
>TRBJ2-3|TRBV7-8
CASSPGTRDTDTQYF
>TRBJ1-2|TRBV6-1
CASSEIAGGAHGYTF
>TRBJ2-5|TRBV7-2
CASSYTSGRLETQYF
>TRBJ1-1|TRBV7-3
CASSTDRRGEAFF
>TRBJ2-7|TRBV5-1
CASSPPTGLNYEQYF
>TRBJ2-1|TRBV11-3
CASSPRTGSANEQFF
>TRBJ2-5|TRBV29-1
CSVDHQGANQETQYF
>TRBJ1-5|TRBV28
CASSPDRADSNQPQHF